This T cell receptor (beta chain) was obtained from a study of OX40 agonist ivuxolimab in advanced cancers. Turning to the study itself: Dose-escalation cases comprised hepatocellular carcinoma, melanoma, renal cell or head and neck cancer. Patients with prior anti-PD-1, anti-PD-L1 or anti-CTLA-4 therapy were eligible; 40% had some.

As to this clone: The antigen is unknown.

Broader study findings: Both blood CD4+ and CD8+ T cells showed clonal growth by week 6 at 0.1 to 3.0 mg/kg.

Peripheral blood came from all dose cohorts at three timepoints. Generated by immunoSEQ multiplex PCR, the TCRdb table keeps only in-frame clones and is missing some. The profile covers roughly 45,000 clones, with about 81% appearing a single time and more than 5.5% taken by the ten largest. The CDR3 has 16 residues. Deletions cut 5 bases from V and 6 bases from J, with 22 bases between. Looked up from germline, CDR1 is SEHNR and CDR2 is FQNEAQ (reference sequence). The receptor comes from an adult with an advanced solid tumor such as melanoma, head and neck, liver or kidney cancer. Material: CD4+ or CD8+ T cells sorted from blood, obtained in a trial of the OX40 agonist ivuxolimab. The chain is built from TRBV7-9 and TRBJ1-2; possible D gene TRBD1, 6 bases. This CDR3 reads CASSQSLRGQGDGYTF. The CDR3 region has the DNA TGTGCCAGCAGCCAATCCCTCCGGGGGCAAGGTGATGGCTACACCTTC.